This paragraph covers one TCR beta chain sequence. Original handling: The authors estimated nucleated cell counts from reference gene primer amplification. This table comes from immunoSEQ multiplex PCR, and its TCRdb copy is limited to in-frame clones, with some not included. That table supplies the V and J calls and clone size; D and trimming were determined from the DNA. The data show about 42,000 clones, roughly 81% seen once. The sample comes from a study of blood T cell repertoires in COVID-19. As for the study in general: Acute-phase and convalescent COVID-19 samples originated in the United States, Italy and Spain. PBMCs, B-cell-depleted T cells, or T cells were the source of the cDNA or gDNA that made up the material.

CDR3 length equals 15 residues. The V end was cut by 2 bases, the J end by 3 bases, with 13 bases between. Germline CDR1 and CDR2: MDHEN and SYDVKM. Sample: peripheral blood. The chain is built from TRBV28 and TRBJ1-1, with D hard to call. The receptor was isolated from a woman in her seventies in a cohort sampled during active COVID-19. The CDR3 nucleotides read TGTGCCAGCAGTTTACACCCCGGCGAGGACACTGAAGCTTTCTTT. As protein: CASSLHPGEDTEAFF.